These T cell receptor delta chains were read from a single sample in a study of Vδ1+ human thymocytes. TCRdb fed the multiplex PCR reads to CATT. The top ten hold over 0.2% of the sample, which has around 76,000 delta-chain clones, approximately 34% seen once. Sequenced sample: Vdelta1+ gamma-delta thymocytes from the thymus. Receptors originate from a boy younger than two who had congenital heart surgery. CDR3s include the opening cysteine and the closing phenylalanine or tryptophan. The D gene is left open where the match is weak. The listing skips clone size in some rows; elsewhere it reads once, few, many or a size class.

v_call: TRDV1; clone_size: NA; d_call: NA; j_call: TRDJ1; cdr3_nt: TGTGCTCTTGGGGGCACCTACAGATACTCTTTTAAACTCATCTTT; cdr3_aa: CALGGTYRYSFKLIF
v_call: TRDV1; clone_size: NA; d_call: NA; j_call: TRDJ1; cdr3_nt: TGTGCTCTTGGGGAAATCGTTCCCACCCGGGGATCTCCCCTGTACACCGATAAACTCATCTTT; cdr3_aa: CALGEIVPTRGSPLYTDKLIF
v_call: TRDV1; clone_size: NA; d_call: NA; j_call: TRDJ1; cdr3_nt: TGTGCTCTTGGGGAACTAGACTATTCCTACACTTTACTGGGGGGCGTAAAGTACACCGATAAACTCATCTTT; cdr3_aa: CALGELDYSYTLLGGVKYTDKLIF
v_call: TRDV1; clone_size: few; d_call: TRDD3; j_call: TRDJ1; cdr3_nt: TGTGCTCTTGGGGAACTCCTGGGGGACACCGATAAACTCATCTTT; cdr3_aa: CALGELLGDTDKLIF
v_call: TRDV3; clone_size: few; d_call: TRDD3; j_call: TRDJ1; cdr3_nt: TGTGCCTTTAATTCTGGGGGATACGTCAGGTACACCGATAAACTCATCTTT; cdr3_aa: CAFNSGGYVRYTDKLIF
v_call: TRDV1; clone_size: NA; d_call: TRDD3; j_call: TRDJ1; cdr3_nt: TGTGCTCTTGGGGAACCCCCCACACGGAACATTCCTAATTGGATACTGGGGGATACGGGCGATAAACTCATCTTT; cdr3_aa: CALGEPPTRNIPNWILGDTGDKLIF
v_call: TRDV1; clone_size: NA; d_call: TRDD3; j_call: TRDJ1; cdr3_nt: TGTGCTCTTGGGGAGTTGGTGGTACGGGGATACAAAGGCGATAAACTCATCTTT; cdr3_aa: CALGELVVRGYKGDKLIF
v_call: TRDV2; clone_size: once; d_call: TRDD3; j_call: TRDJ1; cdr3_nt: TGTGCACTTGACCCCCCCATGGGGGATACAGGCGGCGATAAACTCATCTTT; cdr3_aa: CALDPPMGDTGGDKLIF
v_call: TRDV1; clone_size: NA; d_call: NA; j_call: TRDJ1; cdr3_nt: TGTGCTCTTGGGGAACTAGGCAGGGGGTACCGACACACCGATAAACTCACCTTT; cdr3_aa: CALGELGRGYRHTDKLTF
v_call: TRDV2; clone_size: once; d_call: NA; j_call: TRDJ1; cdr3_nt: TGTTCCTGTGACACGACCCAGGCCTCACCCGATAAACTCATCTTT; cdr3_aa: CSCDTTQASPDKLIF
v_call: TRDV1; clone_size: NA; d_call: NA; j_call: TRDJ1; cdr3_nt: TGTGCTCTTGGGTCCCCCCCCCTTCCCCTTATGGCAAGGTACACCGATAAACTCATCTTT; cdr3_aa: CALGSPPLPLMARYTDKLIF
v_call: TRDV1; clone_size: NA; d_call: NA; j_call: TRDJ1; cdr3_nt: TGTGCTCTTGGGGAAGGTAGGCTGACCTGGGGATCCGCGTACACCGATAAACTCATCTTT; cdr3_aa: CALGEGRLTWGSAYTDKLIF
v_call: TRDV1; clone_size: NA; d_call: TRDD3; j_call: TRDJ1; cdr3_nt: TGTGCTCTTGGTCCACTCCTGATTGGGGGATGTAACACCGATAAACTCATCTTT; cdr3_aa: CALGPLLIGGCNTDKLIF
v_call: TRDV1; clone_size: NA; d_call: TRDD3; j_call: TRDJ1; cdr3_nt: TGTGCTCTTGGGGAACCATTCTACAGGGGGATACGAGACAAACTCATCTTT; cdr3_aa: CALGEPFYRGIRDKLIF
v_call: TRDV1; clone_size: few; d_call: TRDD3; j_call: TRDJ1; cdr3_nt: TGTGCTCTTGGGGAACTTGGCCTTTGTGACCCTACTGGGGGACCCTACACCGATAAACTCATCTTT; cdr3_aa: CALGELGLCDPTGGPYTDKLIF
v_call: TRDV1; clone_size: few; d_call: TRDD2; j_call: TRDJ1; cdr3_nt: TGTGCTCTTGGGGAACCCCGGCCTTCCTACGTTTTCTTCACCGATAAACTCATCTTT; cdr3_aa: CALGEPRPSYVFFTDKLIF
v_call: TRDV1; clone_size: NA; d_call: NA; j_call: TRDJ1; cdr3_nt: TGTGCTCTTGGGGAACTCAAGGATACTTACACCGATAAACTCATCTTT; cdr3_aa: CALGELKDTYTDKLIF
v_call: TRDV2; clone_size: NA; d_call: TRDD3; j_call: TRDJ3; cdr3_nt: TGTGCCACCACTCGTTACTGGGGGGTACCTGACCGACAGATGTTTTTC; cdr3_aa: CATTRYWGVPDRQMFF
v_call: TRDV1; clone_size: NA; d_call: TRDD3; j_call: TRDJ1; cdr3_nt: TGTGCTCTTGGGGAACTTGATTTAAACTGGGGGATACTGAGGACCGATAAACTCATCTTT; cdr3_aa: CALGELDLNWGILRTDKLIF
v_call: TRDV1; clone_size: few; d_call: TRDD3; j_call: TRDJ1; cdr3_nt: TGTGCTCTTGGGGAACTTCGCCCTACTGGGGATCTAGACACCGATAAACTCATCTTT; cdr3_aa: CALGELRPTGDLDTDKLIF
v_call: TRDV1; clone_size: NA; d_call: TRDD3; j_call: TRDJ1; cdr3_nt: TGTGCTCTTGGGGAAAGGGCTCTGGGGTTCCCGACTGGGGGATACACCGATAAACTCATCTTT; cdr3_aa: CALGERALGFPTGGYTDKLIF
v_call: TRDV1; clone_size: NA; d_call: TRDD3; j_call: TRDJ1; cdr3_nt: TGTGCTCTTGGGGATGCCCGTGTTAACCCCCGATCGGGACTGGGGGAACGTTACACCGATAAACTCATCTTT; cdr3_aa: CALGDARVNPRSGLGERYTDKLIF
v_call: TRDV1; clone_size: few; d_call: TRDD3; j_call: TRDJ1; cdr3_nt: TGTGCTCTTGGGGGCTGGGTACTGGGGGAGTACACCGATAAACTCATCTTT; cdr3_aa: CALGGWVLGEYTDKLIF
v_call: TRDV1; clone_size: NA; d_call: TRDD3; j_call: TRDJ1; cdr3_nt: TGTGCTCTTGGGGGGTTTCTTCACCCGGATCTGACCGGGGGATGTGGGGGGACTTATAAACTCATCTTT; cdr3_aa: CALGGFLHPDLTGGCGGTYKLIF
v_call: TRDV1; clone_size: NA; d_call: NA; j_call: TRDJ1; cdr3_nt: TGTGCTCTTGGGGAATTCCCCTGGGGTACTCATAAACTCATCTTT; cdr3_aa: CALGEFPWGTHKLIF
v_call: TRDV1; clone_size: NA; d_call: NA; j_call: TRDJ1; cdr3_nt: TGTGCTCTTGGGGAACCCACATCCCCGGGCTGGGTAGGTTCAACCGATAAACTCATCTTT; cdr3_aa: CALGEPTSPGWVGSTDKLIF
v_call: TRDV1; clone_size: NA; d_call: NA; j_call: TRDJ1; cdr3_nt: TGTGCTCTTGGGGAATCCTTCGGTCTGATCGGGTCAGGGGCCGATAAACTCATCTTT; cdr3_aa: CALGESFGLIGSGADKLIF
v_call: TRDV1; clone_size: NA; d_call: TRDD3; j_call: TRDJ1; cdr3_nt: TGTGCTCTTGGGGAACTAGACTGGTCCTACCCACTGGGGGGTTTATACACCGATAAACTCATCTTT; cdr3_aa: CALGELDWSYPLGGLYTDKLIF
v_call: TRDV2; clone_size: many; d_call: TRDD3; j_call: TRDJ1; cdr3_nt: TGTGCCCTTACTGGGGGATGGGCAGCCGATAAACTCATCTTT; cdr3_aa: CALTGGWAADKLIF
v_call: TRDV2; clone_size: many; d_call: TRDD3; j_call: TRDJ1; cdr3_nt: TGTGCCTGTGACGACTGGGGGTCCTACACCGATAAACTCATCTTT; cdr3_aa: CACDDWGSYTDKLIF
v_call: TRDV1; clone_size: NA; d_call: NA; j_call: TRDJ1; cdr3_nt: TGTGCTCTTGGGGAACTGAGAATGTCGGGAAGGGCCGATAAACTCATCTTT; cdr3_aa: CALGELRMSGRADKLIF
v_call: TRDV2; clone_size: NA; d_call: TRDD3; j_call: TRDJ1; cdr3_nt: TGTGCCTGCCGATTCTTACTGGGGGACATCACCGATAAACTCATCTTT; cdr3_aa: CACRFLLGDITDKLIF
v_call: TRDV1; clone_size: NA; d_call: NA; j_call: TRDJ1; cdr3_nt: TGTGCTCTTGGGGAACAGGCCTTCCTACGTTCCCCCAGTACTGGGGGGCCGCAGTACACCGATAAACTCATCTTT; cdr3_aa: CALGEQAFLRSPSTGGPQYTDKLIF
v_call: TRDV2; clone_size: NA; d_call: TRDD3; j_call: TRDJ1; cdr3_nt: TGTGCCACATGCATGGGGGACACCTATCCCGTCACCGATAAACTCATCTTT; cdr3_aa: CATCMGDTYPVTDKLIF
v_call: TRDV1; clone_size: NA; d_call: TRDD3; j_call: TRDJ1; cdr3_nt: TGTGCTCTTGGGGAAGTTGAGAGTACCCCTAGACGGTGGGGGATACTCACCGATAAACTCATCTTT; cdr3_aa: CALGEVESTPRRWGILTDKLIF
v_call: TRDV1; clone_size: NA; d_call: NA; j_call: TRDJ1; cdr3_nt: TGTGCTCCTGGGGAACTATTCCTACCGACGTACGAAGGTGGGGGTCCATTCCCTAACACCGATAAACTCATCTTT; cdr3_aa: CAPGELFLPTYEGGGPFPNTDKLIF
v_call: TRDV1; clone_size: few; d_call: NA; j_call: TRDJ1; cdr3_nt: TGTGCTCTTGGGCCCCCTTCCCAAGGGTTTAACACCGATAAACTCATCTTT; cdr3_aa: CALGPPSQGFNTDKLIF
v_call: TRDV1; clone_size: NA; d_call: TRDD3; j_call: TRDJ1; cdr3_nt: TGTGCTCTTGGGGAACTCCACGTCCTACGGGGATACGCGTACACCGATAAACTCATCTTT; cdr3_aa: CALGELHVLRGYAYTDKLIF
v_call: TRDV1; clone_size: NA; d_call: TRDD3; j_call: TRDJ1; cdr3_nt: TGTGCTCTTGGGGAGGCCCGCCTTCCCCTTGTGTACTGGGGGACCCGGTACACCGATAAACTCATCTTT; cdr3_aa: CALGEARLPLVYWGTRYTDKLIF
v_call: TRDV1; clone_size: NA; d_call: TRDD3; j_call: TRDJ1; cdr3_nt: TGTGCTCTTGGGGAACTCTTCCGCGGTGGGGGACCTTACACCGATAAACTCATCTTT; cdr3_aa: CALGELFRGGGPYTDKLIF
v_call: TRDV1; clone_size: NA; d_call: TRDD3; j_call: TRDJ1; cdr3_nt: TGTGCTCTTGGGGAACTCCCTCCTGACTGGGGGATTGGGGTCACCGATAAACTCATCTTT; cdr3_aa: CALGELPPDWGIGVTDKLIF
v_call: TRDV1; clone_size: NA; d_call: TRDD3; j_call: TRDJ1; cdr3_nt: TGTGCTCTTGGGGAACTGGGCGCCTGGGGGACCCAATACACCGATAAACTCATCTTT; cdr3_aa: CALGELGAWGTQYTDKLIF